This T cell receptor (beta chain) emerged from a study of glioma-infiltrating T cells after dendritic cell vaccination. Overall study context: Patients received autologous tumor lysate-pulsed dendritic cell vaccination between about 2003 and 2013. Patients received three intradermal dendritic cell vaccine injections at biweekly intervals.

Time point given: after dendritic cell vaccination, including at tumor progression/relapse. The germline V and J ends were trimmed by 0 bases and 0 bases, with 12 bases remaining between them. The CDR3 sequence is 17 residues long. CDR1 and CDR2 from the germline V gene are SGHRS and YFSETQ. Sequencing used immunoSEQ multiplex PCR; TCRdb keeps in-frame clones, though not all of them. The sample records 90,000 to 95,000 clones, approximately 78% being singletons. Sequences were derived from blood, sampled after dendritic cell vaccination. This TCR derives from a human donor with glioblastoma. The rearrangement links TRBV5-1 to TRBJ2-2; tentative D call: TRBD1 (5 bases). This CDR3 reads CASSLARQRTNTGELFF. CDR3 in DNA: TGCGCCAGCAGCTTGGCCCGACAGCGCACGAACACCGGGGAGCTGTTTTTT. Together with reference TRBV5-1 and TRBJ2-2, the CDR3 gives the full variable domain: KAGVTQTPRYLIKTRGQQVTLSCSPISGHRSVSWYQQTPGQGLQFLFEYFSETQRNKGNFPGRFSGRQFSNSRSEMNVSTLELGDSALYLCASSLARQRTNTGELFFGEGSRLTVL.